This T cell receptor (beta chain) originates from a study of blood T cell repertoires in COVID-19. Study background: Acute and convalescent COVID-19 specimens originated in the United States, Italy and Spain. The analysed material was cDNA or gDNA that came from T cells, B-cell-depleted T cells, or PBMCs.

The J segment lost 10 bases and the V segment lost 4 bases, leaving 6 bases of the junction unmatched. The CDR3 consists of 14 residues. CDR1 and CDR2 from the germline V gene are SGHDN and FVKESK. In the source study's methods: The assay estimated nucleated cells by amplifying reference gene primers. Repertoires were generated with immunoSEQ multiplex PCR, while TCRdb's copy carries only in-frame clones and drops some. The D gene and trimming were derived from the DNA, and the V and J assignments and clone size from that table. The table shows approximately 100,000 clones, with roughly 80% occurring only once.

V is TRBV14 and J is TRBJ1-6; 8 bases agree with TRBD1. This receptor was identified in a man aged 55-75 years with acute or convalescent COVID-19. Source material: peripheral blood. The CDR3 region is CASSLTGAPSPLHF. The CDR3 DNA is TGTGCCAGCAGCCTGACAGGGGCCCCGTCACCCCTCCACTTT.